The 17 T cell receptor beta chains in this list originate from one sample, sequenced in a study of Ad26.COV2.S vaccination and SARS-CoV-2 variants. TCRdb keeps only in-frame clones here, not all; method: immunoSEQ multiplex PCR. The sample gives about 380,000 clones, roughly 80% of which show up once; roughly 7.4% is in the top ten. Treatment denoted: about 20 received Ad26.COV2.S at low or high dose, single or two shots; 5 received placebo; per-sample allocation not given. Each sample was drawn 63 days after the first injection (of vaccine or placebo). Sequences were derived from peripheral blood, sampled in a trial of Ad26.COV2.S vaccine versus placebo. The receptors were gathered from a person between 18 and 59 years old who received the Ad26.COV2.S COVID-19 vaccine or a placebo.

The V gene is TRBV4-3, the J gene TRBJ1-2; D not certain. Trimming left V 5 bases short and J 0 bases short, with 10 bases between. In germline, CDR1 is LGHNA, CDR2 YSLEER. The CDR3 runs 14 residues. CDR3 in DNA: TGCGCCAGCAGCAGGGCGGCAGCTAACTATGGCTACACCTTC. This sequence encodes CASSRAAANYGYTF.

The V and J genes are TRBV5-4 and TRBJ2-4; tentatively, D is TRBD1 (5 bases). The length of the CDR3 is 15 residues. V lost 2 bases to trimming and J lost 0 bases, with 9 bases between them. Germline-derived CDR1 and CDR2 are SGHNT and YYREEE (reference sequence). The CDR3 bases are TGTGCCAGCAGCTTTATGGGGCTAGCCAAAAACATTCAGTACTTC. It is translated as CASSFMGLAKNIQYF.

The chain links TRBV7-9 to TRBJ1-2; D unclear. The CDR3 sequence is 11 residues long. Looked up from germline, CDR1 is SEHNR and CDR2 is FQNEAQ (reference sequence). The V end lost 5 bases, the J end lost 0 bases, and 1 base lay between the germline ends. The CDR3 bases are TGTGCCAGCAGCACTAACTATGGCTACACCTTC. It codes for CASSTNYGYTF.

Here the CDR3 reads CASRDRGSLNQPQHF. Written as DNA, the CDR3 is TGTGCCAGCAGGGACAGGGGGTCGCTCAATCAGCCCCAGCATTTT. The chain uses TRBV2 and TRBJ1-5; TRBD1 matches 10 bases. Per the germline V gene, CDR1 is SNHLY and CDR2 is FYNNEI. Germline trimming cut 6 bases from V and 3 bases from J; bases unmatched to any gene: 5. The CDR3 is 15 residues long. Full variable domain (outside the CDR3, taken from reference TRBV2 and TRBJ1-5): EPEVTQTPSHQVTQMGQEVILRCVPISNHLYFYWYRQILGQKVEFLVSFYNNEISEKSEIFDDQFSVERPDGSNFTLKIRSTKLEDSAMYFCASRDRGSLNQPQHFGDGTRLSIL.

This clone turned up a few times. This chain joins TRBV10-2 and TRBJ1-2; TRBD1 matches at 12 bases. This CDR3 has 20 residues. Germline trimming cut 0 bases from V and 8 bases from J; bases unmatched to any gene: 19. The germline V gene encodes CDR1 WSHSY and CDR2 SAAADI. Here the CDR3 DNA reads TGCGCCAGCAGTGAGTCGCGTTCCAACTTACCGGGACAGGGGGCGCAGGGCTACACCTTC. Translated, it gives CASSESRSNLPGQGAQGYTF.

In its sample, this clone was seen a few times. This chain uses TRBV6-5 with TRBJ2-7, with TRBD2 identical over 7 bases. The V segment lost 2 bases and the J segment 7 bases; nucleotides outside the gene matches: 11. The CDR3 spans 15 residues. Germline values: CDR1 MNHEY, CDR2 SVGAGI. CDR3 nucleotide sequence: TGTGCCAGCAGTTACCTCGGGACTATCACTGGTGAGCAGTACTTC. It yields the protein CASSYLGTITGEQYF.

The chain has TRBV5-4 and TRBJ2-7, with TRBD2 matching over 10 bases. Germline V lookup: CDR1 SGHNT, CDR2 YYREEE (reference sequence). Unmatched junction bases numbered 6, after V lost 4 bases and J lost 5 bases. The CDR3 runs to 14 residues. For the CDR3, the DNA is TGTGCCAGCAGCCTCGGGACTAGCGCTAACGAGCAGTACTTC. It yields the protein CASSLGTSANEQYF.

The chain uses TRBV7-9 and TRBJ2-7; no clear D. CDR1 is SEHNR, CDR2 FQNEAQ, per germline (reference sequence). V lost 5 bases and J lost 0, with 8 bases in between. This CDR3 comprises 13 residues. The CDR3 region is CASSPSSSYEQYF. The CDR3, as DNA: TGTGCCAGCAGCCCATCAAGCTCCTACGAGCAGTACTTC.

This clone appeared many times. The rearrangement joins TRBV6-6 to TRBJ1-6, with a tentative D call TRBD1 (5 bases). The CDR3 length is 14 residues. Trimming took off 5 bases at V and 5 bases at J, with 10 bases between the two ends. Germline assignment: CDR1 MNHNY and CDR2 SVGAGI (reference sequence). CDR3 sequence: CASSNPGNNSPLHF. In DNA, the CDR3 is TGTGCCAGCAGTAACCCAGGGAATAATTCACCCCTCCACTTT.

This chain connects TRBV7-3 to TRBJ2-1; 7 nucleotides match TRBD2. With V trimmed by 5 bases and J by 0 bases, 4 bases remained unmatched. The CDR3 has 15 residues. Germline CDR1 is SGHTA and CDR2 is FQGTGA. CDR3 DNA: TGTGCCAGCAGCCCTCTAGCGGACTCCTACAATGAGCAGTTCTTC. It translates to CASSPLADSYNEQFF.

This chain uses TRBV12-3 or TRBV12-4 with TRBJ2-7, with D perhaps TRBD1 or TRBD2 (6 bases each). This CDR3 contains 13 residues. V was pared by 3 bases and J by 6 bases, with 12 bases between. CDR3 nucleotides: TGTGCCAGCAGTTTTGGCAGGGGAGGCGAGCAGTACTTC. It is translated as CASSFGRGGEQYF.

The CDR3 DNA follows: TGCGCCAGCAGCTTAGAGGGAAGGAATGAGCAGTTCTTC. Translation: CASSLEGRNEQFF. This rearrangement joins TRBV5-1 to TRBJ2-1, with D maybe TRBD2 (5 bases). Trimming stripped 2 bases from V and 7 bases from J, with 10 bases between. The germline V gene encodes CDR1 SGHRS and CDR2 YFSETQ. The length of the CDR3 is 13 residues.

The chain uses TRBV12-3 or TRBV12-4 and TRBJ1-2, with D tentatively TRBD1 (6 bases). Trimming shortened V by 7 bases and J by 7 bases, and 13 bases separated the two germline ends. The CDR3 loop spans 12 amino acids. The CDR3 loop is CASTTGMGGYTF. The CDR3 DNA is TGTGCCAGCACCACAGGGATGGGTGGCTACACCTTC.

V is TRBV11-3 and J is TRBJ1-1; D is unresolved. Looked up from germline, CDR1 is SGHNT and CDR2 is YENEEA. The V and J ends lost 0 bases and 3 bases respectively, with 11 bases between them. The CDR3 has 15 residues. CDR3 in DNA: TGTGCCAGCAGCTTAGACAGACAAAGAGACACTGAAGCTTTCTTT. Its translation is CASSLDRQRDTEAFF.

The chain has TRBV27 and TRBJ2-1, with 8 positions matching TRBD2. Unmatched junction bases numbered 9, after V lost 3 bases and J lost 8 bases. CDR3 length: 15 residues. Germline CDR1 is MNHEY and CDR2 is SMNVEV (reference sequence). CDR3 residues: CASSLARLAIYEQFF. Here the CDR3 DNA reads TGTGCCAGCAGTTTGGCAAGACTAGCGATCTATGAGCAGTTCTTC.

A word on this clone: This sample includes further DNA sequences coding for the same CDR3. CDR3 sequence (DNA): TGTGCCAGCAGTTACTCAGGCAGTAACTATGGCTACACCTTC. Its protein is CASSYSGSNYGYTF. This chain uses TRBV6-5 with TRBJ1-2; D uncertain. The CDR3 sequence is 14 residues long. With 0 bases removed from V and 1 base from J, the gap between germline ends came to 6 bases. In germline, CDR1 is MNHEY, CDR2 SVGAGI.

V is TRBV6-5 and J is TRBJ2-1; D gene ambiguous. Germline CDR1 MNHEY, CDR2 SVGAGI. V was shortened by 6 bases and J by 7 bases, with 7 bases between the two germline ends. The CDR3 contains 11 residues. The CDR3 nucleotides are TGTGCCAGCAGGCTGACTAATGAGCAGTTCTTC. Translated, it gives CASRLTNEQFF.